The subject of this entry is one T cell receptor (beta chain). Its antigen specificity is not known. Per-base qualities were not stored, and no clone one base away is much larger. This sample stems from a study of shared clonotypes between healthy human individuals (dated by TCRdb to 2020 to 2021). In terms of the full investigation: The cohort comprised two women and a few men aged 18 to 49 years. For each donor, CD4 naive and CD4 memory were each given three plates, CD8 naive was given two plates, and CD8 memory was given one plate. To estimate repertoire size and how much clonotypes are shared between individuals, the study performed deep sequencing of blood TCR repertoires from about five healthy adults. Libraries were prepared and TCR repertoires were sequenced by different laboratories using diverse techniques, in order to increase sequencing depth and limit assay-specific biases. Per donor, leukapheresis produced somewhere between about 0.94 and 9.5 billion PBMCs. Broad study findings and their caveats: Sampling was limited to blood, and TCR repertoires in tissue likely differ from TCR repertoires in blood. Pairwise subsampling led to the expectation that sequencing depth would affect the degree of clonotype sharing among donors. Higher generation probabilities were observed for clonotypes shared by all four sorted-subset donors than for non-shared clonotypes. The genetic and exposure-history diversity represented was limited by the small number of donors. Even with the large sequencing depth, rarefaction of the sorted-subset datasets indicated that sequencing was incomplete. Across a few donors, about 5.2% of naive CD4, approximately 4% of naive CD8, 2.3% of memory CD4, and approximately 0.4% of memory CD8 clonotypes were shared. Larger estimated clonotype richness was generally found for naive subsets than for memory subsets.

Using the deep immunoSEQ assay, multiplex PCR amplified TCR CDR3 regions from genomic DNA. Extracted genomic DNA from each cell subset was distributed evenly across all wells of several immunoSEQ 96-well plates, and each plate was treated as a replicate. For sorted subsets, roughly 200 ng of genomic DNA, equivalent to 30,000 or so T cell genomes, went into each replicate PCR. Purified libraries were quantified with a Qubit 3.0 fluorometer, sized on a Bioanalyzer 2100, and re-quantified with the KAPA Library Quantification kit. A separate single-read 150-cycle Illumina NextSeq 550 flow cell was used to sequence each immunoSEQ 96-well plate. Per the authors' processing: The immunoSEQ output contained only junctional sequences without quality scores, so filtering could not match that applied to full-length reads. Sequences were annotated with PyIR, a Python wrapper for IgBLAST v1.9, and V/J genes and CDR3 were assigned using IMGT germline references. Reads with weak V/J assignments (E-value above 1e-6), missing CDR3, stop codons, out-of-frame junctions, or ambiguous translated residues were removed. V3J clonotypes were defined as sequences sharing an identical inferred V gene, J gene, and CDR3 amino acid sequence. Percentage overlap between repertoires was computed as shared unique clonotypes divided by the size of the smaller repertoire. RTK rarefaction, the Chao1 estimator, and Recon v2.1 estimates of unobserved clonotypes were used to assess repertoire richness. OLGA was used to compute generation probabilities for all TCRbeta clonotypes that the gDNA method yielded from a few donors. As stored in TCRdb, this immuneACCESS dataset retains in-frame rearrangements with V and J assigned. A fraction of the clones does not appear; measured against another copy, unresolved V genes explain less than half of the discrepancy, and the remainder lacks a known reason. D and trimming come from the DNA, and the V and J calls and clone size come from that table. The sample table holds about 2.3 million clones, of which approximately 93% were seen once. The top ten constitute about 0.37% of the sample.

Healthy HIV-negative adults with no recently reported acute infections or vaccinations were included as donors. Only Caucasian adults living in Nashville, Tennessee, USA were represented among the donors. CD4+ T cells were enriched through magnetic negative selection, after which naive cells were positively selected on CD45RA and the remaining negative fraction served as the memory subset. After blood collection by leukapheresis, PBMCs were isolated using Ficoll-Histopaque density gradient centrifugation and then cryopreserved in the vapor phase of liquid nitrogen. Analytical flow cytometry was used to check the purity and quantity of each magnetically sorted T cell population. Genomic DNA was isolated from each sorted fraction and quantified by UV absorbance on a Nanodrop 2000c. The sequence came from a man between 18 and 35 years old in good health. Some clones in this sample may be carry-over from other donors' samples. The sample was naive CD4+ T cells from PBMCs. Read against the paper, the sample's cell subset or site label means: CD45RA+ positively selected.

The bases are TGCGCCAGCAGCGCAACCGGGACAGGGTACAATGAGCAGTTCTTC. This sequence encodes CASSATGTGYNEQFF. The V gene is TRBV5-1 and the J gene is TRBJ2-1, and 9 junction bases match TRBD1. The CDR3, cysteine through phenylalanine, is 15 amino acids long. Only the CDR3 DNA is retained, 45 bases long and in frame from the first base. Based on the germline V gene, the CDR1 and CDR2 sequences are SGHRS and YFSETQ. Relative to germline, V is missing 4 bases and J is missing 4 bases, with 6 bases of the junction outside any gene match.